This TCR beta chain was captured by sequencing in a study of PD-1 blockade in mismatch repair-deficient tumors. Looking at the study overall: Patients had around twelve mismatch repair-deficient cancer types, all previously treated and progressing.

This table comes from immunoSEQ multiplex PCR, and its TCRdb copy is limited to in-frame clones, with some not included. The table has some 51,000 clones, 81% seen once. The germline gives CDR1 SQVTM, CDR2 ANQGSEA. The CDR3 totals 13 residues. Remarks on this clone: Its antigen is as yet unknown.

Study-wide results and caveats: Rapid post-treatment expansion, then contraction, generally preceding radiologic response, marked tumor-resident clones.

The chain has TRBV29-1 and TRBJ1-1; no clear D. This sequence originates from an adult with mismatch repair-deficient cancer. Sequenced material: peripheral blood, taken more than 19 weeks after starting pembrolizumab. The CDR3 sequence is CTANSGEGSEAFF. CDR3 nucleotides: TGCACCGCGAACTCCGGAGAGGGCTCTGAAGCTTTCTTT.